The following is a TCR beta chain sequence with its context. Its antigen is unidentified. Per the germline V gene, CDR1 is LNHDA and CDR2 is SQIVND (reference sequence). V lost 0 bases to trimming and J lost 7 bases, with 7 bases between them. The CDR3 consists of 13 residues. These data originate in a study of T cell responses to AZD1222 COVID-19 vaccine. Study observations and caveats: A mostly white British donor set with more females was recruited, and clonal diversity was possibly underestimated.

Sequencing used immunoSEQ multiplex PCR; TCRdb keeps in-frame clones, though not all of them. The table includes about 27,000 clones, around 92% detected once. This sample comprised peripheral blood, obtained 28 days after the second AZD1222 dose. The V gene is TRBV19, the J gene TRBJ1-5; unclear D gene. This clonotype was obtained from an adult who received the AZD1222 COVID-19 vaccine. CDR3 loop: CASSIDVFQPQHF. The CDR3 DNA follows: TGTGCCAGTAGTATAGATGTGTTCCAGCCCCAGCATTTT.